This entry lists 22 T cell receptor beta chains sequenced from one sample in a study of human T cells and chemical hapten exposure. TCRdb itself ran the RACE reads through MiXCR, one entry per CDR3 protein. Found here are roughly 120,000 distinct CDR3 sequences, around 13% of them singletons; the top ten hold 0.7% to 0.95%. Time point given: patch test 1, 2 weeks after DPC sensitization. The treatment denotes: therapeutic diphenylcyclopropenone sensitization with weekly scalp DPC. The material sequenced was whole blood, taken in connection with sensitization to the hapten diphenylcyclopropenone (DPC). The receptors stem from a man aged 18-30 years with alopecia areata. Some clones in this sample may be carry-over from other donors' samples.

The sample holds many counts of this clonotype. V gene TRBV4-3 combines with J gene TRBJ2-7, with a weak D call TRBD1 (5 bases). V was cut by 3 bases and J by 5 bases, with 20 bases left in between. This CDR3 is 16 amino acids long. Germline V CDR1 and CDR2: LGHNA, YSLEER. The CDR3 loop is CASSHVDNSLSHEQYF. DNA for the CDR3: TGCGCCAGCAGCCATGTGGACAACAGCCTGTCCCACGAGCAGTACTTC.

This clonotype was recorded a few times. V and J are TRBV29-1 and TRBJ1-1; D uncertain. Per germline, CDR1 SQVTM and CDR2 ANQGSEA. This CDR3 is 13 amino acids long. V was trimmed by 6 bases and J by 0 bases, leaving 11 bases between them. CDR3 sequence reads: CSVQSPMNTEAFF. In nucleotides, the CDR3 is TGCAGCGTCCAGTCCCCAATGAACACTGAAGCTTTCTTT. The whole variable domain, remainder taken from reference TRBV29-1 and TRBJ1-1, is SAVISQKPSRDICQRGTSLTIQCQVDSQVTMMFWYRQQPGQSLTLIATANQGSEATYESGFVIDKFPISRPNLTFSTLTVSNMSPEDSSIYLCSVQSPMNTEAFFGQGTRLTVV.

The genes are TRBV21-1 and TRBJ1-2; the table's D gene call, TRBD1, was not cross checked with the DNA. TRBV21-1 constitutes a pseudogene. There are 11 residues in the CDR3. The CDR3 DNA follows: TGTGCCAGCGTCCCCTGGCACGGCTACACCTTC. Translated: CASVPWHGYTF.

This chain links TRBV11-2 with TRBJ1-3; unclear D gene. V lost 5 bases and J lost 5, with 10 bases in between. Looked up from germline, CDR1 is SGHAT and CDR2 is FQNNGV. The CDR3 totals 13 residues. CDR3 loop: CASSDNKRNTIYF. CDR3 nucleotides: TGTGCCAGCAGCGATAATAAGCGAAACACCATATATTTT.

V gene TRBV18 combines with J gene TRBJ1-1; a possible D gene is TRBD1 (6 bases). V lost 3 bases to trimming and J lost 7 bases, with 9 bases between them. CDR1 KGHSH and CDR2 LQKENI come from the germline V gene. CDR3 length: 12 residues. The CDR3 region has the DNA TGTGCCAGCTCACCCGGACAGTATGAAGCTTTCTTT. Translated: CASSPGQYEAFF.

This clonotype was observed many times. This sequence joins TRBV7-3 and TRBJ2-5; 12 positions agree with TRBD2. The germline gives CDR1 SGHTA, CDR2 FQGTGA. V dropped 4 bases and J dropped 2; count of bases not matched to a gene: 2. This CDR3 contains 15 residues. DNA of the CDR3: TGTGCCAGCAGCTCACTAGCGGGGGGTCAAGAGACCCAGTACTTC. Its translation is CASSSLAGGQETQYF.

The chain has TRBV6-5 and TRBJ2-3; D unclear. CDR3 size: 16 residues. Per germline, CDR1 MNHEY and CDR2 SVGAGI. Trimming stripped 6 bases from V and 0 bases from J, with 16 bases between. This CDR3 reads CASRPPPGRSTDTQYF. The CDR3 nucleotides read TGTGCCAGCAGGCCACCGCCCGGGCGGAGCACAGATACGCAGTATTTT.

The chain uses TRBV2 and TRBJ2-7, with 9 bases fitting TRBD1. The CDR3 is made up of 13 amino acids. With 4 bases clipped from V and 7 bases from J, the junction kept 5 bases outside the gene matches. Germline CDR1 SNHLY, CDR2 FYNNEI. CDR3 amino acids: CASSGDRVDEQYF. The CDR3 DNA follows: TGTGCCAGCAGTGGGGACAGGGTGGATGAGCAGTACTTC.

This clonotype showed up just a few times. This chain joins TRBV29-1 and TRBJ2-7, with 7 bases matching TRBD1. V shed 5 bases, J shed 3 bases, and the junction held 7 bases outside the gene matches. The CDR3 runs 13 residues. Germline values: CDR1 SQVTM, CDR2 ANQGSEA. The CDR3 region is CSVLARDSYEQYF. DNA for the CDR3: TGCAGCGTTCTGGCCCGGGACAGCTACGAGCAGTACTTC.

The V gene is TRBV7-2, the J gene TRBJ1-5, with 10 nucleotides matching TRBD1. The CDR3 sequence is 17 residues long. Germline CDR1 SGHTA, CDR2 FQGNSA. Germline trimming cut 5 bases from V and 0 bases from J; bases unmatched to any gene: 7. As DNA, the CDR3 is TGTGCCAGCAGCGCGACAGGGGGCCCCTATAGCAATCAGCCCCAGCATTTT. The encoded protein is CASSATGGPYSNQPQHF. Full variable domain (outside the CDR3, taken from reference TRBV7-2 and TRBJ1-5): GAGVSQSPSNKVTEKGKDVELRCDPISGHTALYWYRQSLGQGLEFLIYFQGNSAPDKSGLPSDRFSAERTGGSVSTLTIQRTQQEDSAVYLCASSATGGPYSNQPQHFGDGTRLSIL.

This chain links TRBV5-1 with TRBJ2-1; D is ambiguous. The CDR3 is 12 amino acids. In germline, CDR1 is SGHRS, CDR2 YFSETQ. V was pared by 0 bases and J by 6 bases, with 4 bases between. The CDR3 region has the DNA TGCGCCAGCAGCTTGGAGGCCAATGAGCAGTTCTTC. It specifies CASSLEANEQFF.

This chain links TRBV29-1 with TRBJ2-2; no reliable D call. Germline CDR1 is SQVTM and CDR2 is ANQGSEA. The V and J ends lost 6 bases and 2 bases respectively, with 4 bases between them. The CDR3 runs 11 residues. The CDR3 DNA follows: TGCAGCGTGGAAAACACCGGGGAGCTGTTTTTT. It is translated as CSVENTGELFF.

The J gene is TRBJ1-2, the V gene TRBV3-1; no definite D call. The CDR3 has 14 residues. V lost 0 bases to trimming and J lost 4 bases, with 9 bases between them. Germline CDR1 and CDR2: LGHDT and YNNKEL (reference sequence). The CDR3, as DNA: TGTGCCAGCAGCCAAGATCCAAGGCGCTATGGCTACACCTTC. Its translation: CASSQDPRRYGYTF.

This clonotype was counted between two and nine times. The genes are TRBV7-2 and TRBJ2-1; TRBD1 matches at 10 bases. J was trimmed by 6 bases and V by 6 bases; bases with no gene match: 11. The CDR3 sequence is 16 residues long. In germline, CDR1 is SGHTA, CDR2 FQGNSA. CDR3 residues: CASSPQPGQGINEQFF. Here the CDR3 DNA reads TGTGCCAGCAGTCCCCAACCGGGACAGGGGATCAATGAGCAGTTCTTC.

This rearrangement joins TRBV12-3 or TRBV12-4 to TRBJ1-4, with 7 positions matching TRBD1. V lost 6 bases and J lost 10; bases outside the gene matches: 14. This CDR3 region has 15 residues. DNA for the CDR3: TGTGCCAGCAGACCTCAAGATTACCCAGGGGGAAAACTGTTTTTT. This translates into CASRPQDYPGGKLFF.

There are a few counts of this clonotype. The chain carries TRBV7-2 and TRBJ1-6; D is unclear. Germline V gene sequence: CDR1 SGHTA, CDR2 FQGNSA. The CDR3 consists of 12 residues. Deletions cut 5 bases from V and 10 bases from J, with 9 bases between. The CDR3 reads CASSRAGSPLHF. The CDR3 DNA follows: TGTGCCAGCAGCCGGGCTGGCTCACCCCTCCACTTT.

J is TRBJ1-4 and V is TRBV18; the D gene is possibly TRBD1 (6 bases). The CDR3 is 16 amino acids. The ends were cut back, 6 bases at V and 6 bases at J, with 20 bases in the middle. CDR1 is KGHSH and CDR2 is LQKENI in the germline V gene. CDR3 nucleotide sequence: TGTGCCAGCTCGCGTTCCAGGGCACAGGGAGATGAAAAACTGTTTTTT. Translated, it gives CASSRSRAQGDEKLFF.

The chain is built from TRBV4-2 and TRBJ1-6, with a tentative D call TRBD1 (6 bases). Trimming removed 5 bases at V and 9 bases at J, with 17 bases between. This CDR3 region has 15 residues. Germline values: CDR1 LGHNA, CDR2 YNFKEQ. The DNA of the CDR3 is TGTGCCAGCAGCTCTCGGACAGAAATTCGTTCACCCCTCCACTTT. This encodes CASSSRTEIRSPLHF.

V is TRBV5-1 and J is TRBJ1-6, with 7 positions matching TRBD1. The CDR3 consists of 14 residues. Germline CDR1 reads SGHRS; CDR2 reads YFSETQ. The trim removed 0 bases at V and 11 bases at J, leaving 5 bases unmatched. The CDR3 loop reads CASSLEGGRTPLHF. The DNA for the CDR3 is TGCGCCAGCAGCTTGGAAGGGGGCAGGACACCCCTCCACTTT.

This clonotype was found a few times. This chain connects TRBV6-5 to TRBJ1-6; D call uncertain. V gave up 6 bases and J gave up 12 bases, with 12 bases separating them. CDR3 length equals 12 residues. Germline V gene lookup returns CDR1 MNHEY and CDR2 SVGAGI. The CDR3 DNA follows: TGTGCCAGCAGCCCAGCCCAGCTACCCCTCCACTTT. It translates to CASSPAQLPLHF.

This clonotype was recorded at least ten times. This chain joins TRBV28 and TRBJ1-2; no reliable D call. The V end lost 2 bases, the J end lost 8 bases, and 12 bases lay between the germline ends. Germline loops: CDR1 MDHEN, CDR2 SYDVKM. The CDR3 has 13 residues. The CDR3: CASSLNQIWGYTF. The CDR3 bases are TGTGCCAGCAGTTTAAACCAGATATGGGGCTACACCTTC.

V gene TRBV7-7 combines with J gene TRBJ2-7, with D possibly being TRBD2 (6 bases). The ends were cut back, 5 bases at V and 7 bases at J, with 21 bases in the middle. The CDR3 runs to 15 residues. From germline, CDR1 is SSHAT and CDR2 FNYEAQ (reference sequence). The CDR3 sequence: CASSLGGRFVGEQYV. The CDR3 DNA reads TGTGCCAGCAGCCTGGGAGGCAGGTTCGTCGGGGAGCAGTACGTC.